These T cell receptor beta chains were read from a single sample in a study of shared clonotypes between healthy human individuals. The assay was immunoSEQ multiplex PCR, and TCRdb's table has in-frame clones only and misses some. Of roughly 770,000 clones in the sample, 96% were seen once. Material: naive CD8+ T cells sorted from blood. The receptors originated from a man aged 25-45 years in good health. The CDR3 runs from the conserved cysteine through the conserved F or W. Fields, in order: J gene, V gene, clone size, D gene, CDR3 DNA, CDR3 protein. A D gene is named only where the DNA matches it firmly. Clone sizes are given selectively: once, few, many, or a class where the clone is expanded.

J gene: TRBJ2-5
V gene: TRBV5-1
clone size: NA
D gene: TRBD1
CDR3 DNA: TGCGCCAGCAGCTTGGGGACAGGGAAAGAGACCCAGTACTTC
CDR3 protein: CASSLGTGKETQYF

J gene: TRBJ2-1
V gene: TRBV7-3
clone size: NA
D gene: TRBD1
CDR3 DNA: TGTGCCAGCAGCCCACAGGGGGCGGGGAATGAGCAGTTCTTC
CDR3 protein: CASSPQGAGNEQFF

J gene: TRBJ2-7
V gene: TRBV5-5
clone size: once
D gene: NA
CDR3 DNA: TGTGCCAGCAGCGTCACCTACGAGCAGTACTTC
CDR3 protein: CASSVTYEQYF

J gene: TRBJ1-2
V gene: TRBV4-3
clone size: NA
D gene: NA
CDR3 DNA: TGCGCCAGCAGTCCGACAGTGAACTATGGCTACACCTTC
CDR3 protein: CASSPTVNYGYTF

J gene: TRBJ2-1
V gene: TRBV14
clone size: NA
D gene: NA
CDR3 DNA: TGTGCCAGCAGCCAAGGAGAGGCCTCAGGGAATGAGCAGTTCTTC
CDR3 protein: CASSQGEASGNEQFF

J gene: TRBJ2-5
V gene: TRBV15
clone size: NA
D gene: NA
CDR3 DNA: TGTGCCACCAGCGGCCGGGACTCCATTTACGAGACCCAGTACTTC
CDR3 protein: CATSGRDSIYETQYF

J gene: TRBJ2-1
V gene: TRBV28
clone size: NA
D gene: TRBD1
CDR3 DNA: TGTGCCAGCAGTCTCGGACAGGGAATTGTGAATGAGCAGTTCTTC
CDR3 protein: CASSLGQGIVNEQFF

J gene: TRBJ1-2
V gene: TRBV5-4
clone size: once
D gene: NA
CDR3 DNA: TGTGCCAGCAGCCCCCGGACAGACTCCTATGGCTACACCTTC
CDR3 protein: CASSPRTDSYGYTF

J gene: TRBJ1-5
V gene: TRBV5-5
clone size: NA
D gene: TRBD1
CDR3 DNA: TGTGCCAGCAGCCACATAGACGTTTTCGGGACAGGGGTGAGTCAGCCCCAGCATTTT
CDR3 protein: CASSHIDVFGTGVSQPQHF

J gene: TRBJ2-7
V gene: TRBV2
clone size: NA
D gene: TRBD2
CDR3 DNA: TGTGCCAGCAGTTGGACTAGCGGGGGAGGGTACGAGCAGTACTTC
CDR3 protein: CASSWTSGGGYEQYF

J gene: TRBJ2-7
V gene: TRBV29-1
clone size: once
D gene: TRBD1
CDR3 DNA: TGCAGCGCCACAGAGGGGGCGGTTTACGAGCAGTACTTC
CDR3 protein: CSATEGAVYEQYF

J gene: TRBJ2-7
V gene: TRBV5-1
clone size: NA
D gene: TRBD1
CDR3 DNA: TGCGCCAGCAGCTGGGACAGAGATTACGAGCAGTACTTC
CDR3 protein: CASSWDRDYEQYF

J gene: TRBJ2-1
V gene: TRBV7-9
clone size: NA
D gene: TRBD2
CDR3 DNA: TGTGCCAGCAGCACAGCAGGGACTAGCGGGACCGAGTACAATGAGCAGTTCTTC
CDR3 protein: CASSTAGTSGTEYNEQFF

J gene: TRBJ2-3
V gene: TRBV9
clone size: NA
D gene: NA
CDR3 DNA: TGTGCCAGCAGCGCCAGGGGAGGGGCTAGCACAGATACGCAGTATTTT
CDR3 protein: CASSARGGASTDTQYF

J gene: TRBJ2-7
V gene: TRBV5-4
clone size: NA
D gene: NA
CDR3 DNA: TGTGCCAGCAGCTTGGTGCCGGTAACCTACGAGCAGTACTTC
CDR3 protein: CASSLVPVTYEQYF

J gene: TRBJ2-7
V gene: TRBV27
clone size: NA
D gene: NA
CDR3 DNA: TGTGCCAGCAGTTTAGGTGGACCTTTCGAGCAGTACTTC
CDR3 protein: CASSLGGPFEQYF

J gene: TRBJ2-1
V gene: TRBV27
clone size: NA
D gene: TRBD1
CDR3 DNA: TGTGCCAGCAGCCCATTACAGACGGGACAGGGGGCTAATGAGCAGTTCTTC
CDR3 protein: CASSPLQTGQGANEQFF

J gene: TRBJ1-2
V gene: TRBV27
clone size: NA
D gene: NA
CDR3 DNA: TGTGCCAGCAGTCCGCATTATCGTAATAACTATGGCTACACCTTC
CDR3 protein: CASSPHYRNNYGYTF

J gene: TRBJ2-2
V gene: TRBV30
clone size: NA
D gene: NA
CDR3 DNA: TGTGCCTGGAGTCCAACAGTTGGCACCGGGGAGCTGTTTTTT
CDR3 protein: CAWSPTVGTGELFF

J gene: TRBJ2-7
V gene: TRBV11-1
clone size: NA
D gene: NA
CDR3 DNA: TGTGCCAGCAGCTTAAAACAGTTCTCCTACGAGCAGTACTTC
CDR3 protein: CASSLKQFSYEQYF

J gene: TRBJ2-3
V gene: TRBV10-1
clone size: NA
D gene: NA
CDR3 DNA: TGCGCCAGCAGTGAGAGTGGTGGTCTCTCAGATACGCAGTATTTT
CDR3 protein: CASSESGGLSDTQYF

J gene: TRBJ2-2
V gene: TRBV6-5
clone size: NA
D gene: NA
CDR3 DNA: TGTGCCAGCAGTTACCTAAACACCGGGGAGCTGTTTTTT
CDR3 protein: CASSYLNTGELFF

J gene: TRBJ1-5
V gene: TRBV5-6
clone size: NA
D gene: TRBD1
CDR3 DNA: TGTGCCAGCAGCCGACAGGGGTTCAATCAGCCCCAGCATTTT
CDR3 protein: CASSRQGFNQPQHF

J gene: TRBJ2-2
V gene: TRBV27
clone size: NA
D gene: NA
CDR3 DNA: TGTGCCAGCAGTTTATTGACTACTCACCACGGCACCGGGGAGCTGTTTTTT
CDR3 protein: CASSLLTTHHGTGELFF

J gene: TRBJ1-2
V gene: TRBV9
clone size: NA
D gene: NA
CDR3 DNA: TGTGCCAGCAGCGTAGCTTGGGGGGCGCAAGATGGCTACACCTTC
CDR3 protein: CASSVAWGAQDGYTF

J gene: TRBJ2-5
V gene: TRBV6-6
clone size: NA
D gene: TRBD2
CDR3 DNA: TGTGCCAGCACCGCGGGAGGGTACCAAGAGACCCAGTACTTC
CDR3 protein: CASTAGGYQETQYF

J gene: TRBJ2-1
V gene: TRBV7-9
clone size: NA
D gene: NA
CDR3 DNA: TGTGCCAGCAGCTCAACTATTGAGCAGTTCTTC
CDR3 protein: CASSSTIEQFF

J gene: TRBJ2-1
V gene: TRBV7-9
clone size: NA
D gene: NA
CDR3 DNA: TGTGCCAGCAGCTCCGCGCACAATGAGCAGTTCTTC
CDR3 protein: CASSSAHNEQFF

J gene: TRBJ2-7
V gene: TRBV28
clone size: NA
D gene: NA
CDR3 DNA: TGTGCCAGCAGTTTTGGTGTGCACGAGCAGTACTTC
CDR3 protein: CASSFGVHEQYF

J gene: TRBJ2-5
V gene: TRBV9
clone size: NA
D gene: NA
CDR3 DNA: TGTGCCAGCAGCGTAGATGACAATTTCGAGACCCAGTACTTC
CDR3 protein: CASSVDDNFETQYF

J gene: TRBJ1-4
V gene: TRBV4-1
clone size: NA
D gene: NA
CDR3 DNA: TGCGCCAGCAGCCAAGGGTTTGGTGTAGGGATTCTTGAAAAACTGTTTTTT
CDR3 protein: CASSQGFGVGILEKLFF

J gene: TRBJ2-3
V gene: TRBV6-1
clone size: NA
D gene: NA
CDR3 DNA: TGTGCCAGCAGTGAAGAGGAAGCCAACACAGATACGCAGTATTTT
CDR3 protein: CASSEEEANTDTQYF

J gene: TRBJ2-5
V gene: TRBV27
clone size: NA
D gene: NA
CDR3 DNA: TGTGCCAGCAGTCCCGGGACACAAGAGACCCAGTACTTC
CDR3 protein: CASSPGTQETQYF

J gene: TRBJ2-7
V gene: TRBV7-2
clone size: NA
D gene: NA
CDR3 DNA: TGTGCCAGCAGCTTACCAACAGGGTCTAGCTCCTACGAGCAGTACTTC
CDR3 protein: CASSLPTGSSSYEQYF

J gene: TRBJ1-1
V gene: TRBV10-3
clone size: NA
D gene: TRBD1
CDR3 DNA: TGTGCCATCAGTGACATCCCGGGACAGGGGAGGACTGAAGCTTTCTTT
CDR3 protein: CAISDIPGQGRTEAFF

J gene: TRBJ1-5
V gene: TRBV2
clone size: NA
D gene: NA
CDR3 DNA: TGTGCCAGCAGTGAATGGGCAGATAGCAATCAGCCCCAGCATTTT
CDR3 protein: CASSEWADSNQPQHF

J gene: TRBJ1-1
V gene: TRBV6-5
clone size: NA
D gene: NA
CDR3 DNA: TGTGCCAGCAGTTACGGCACTGAAGCTTTCTTT
CDR3 protein: CASSYGTEAFF

J gene: TRBJ2-7
V gene: TRBV28
clone size: NA
D gene: TRBD2
CDR3 DNA: TGTGCCAGCAGTTTACTAGCGGGAGGGCGGGAGCAGTACTTC
CDR3 protein: CASSLLAGGREQYF

J gene: TRBJ1-1
V gene: TRBV7-9
clone size: NA
D gene: NA
CDR3 DNA: TGTGCCAGCAGCTTAATTGGCTCTAGAGGGACTGAAGCTTTCTTT
CDR3 protein: CASSLIGSRGTEAFF

J gene: TRBJ1-1
V gene: TRBV29-1
clone size: NA
D gene: NA
CDR3 DNA: TGCAGCGCCCTAAGCCAAACTGAAGCTTTCTTT
CDR3 protein: CSALSQTEAFF

J gene: TRBJ2-6
V gene: TRBV28
clone size: NA
D gene: NA
CDR3 DNA: TGTGCCAGCAGCACCCCCCGGCAGGGGAAGAGCTCTGGGGCCAACGTCCTGACTTTC
CDR3 protein: CASSTPRQGKSSGANVLTF

J gene: TRBJ2-2
V gene: TRBV5-1
clone size: NA
D gene: TRBD1
CDR3 DNA: TGCGCCAGCAGCCTGGGACAGCCGAACGCCGGGGAGCTGTTTTTT
CDR3 protein: CASSLGQPNAGELFF

J gene: TRBJ1-1
V gene: TRBV7-9
clone size: NA
D gene: NA
CDR3 DNA: TGTGCCAGCAGCCTAGGCGGTAGTGAAGCTTTCTTT
CDR3 protein: CASSLGGSEAFF

J gene: TRBJ1-4
V gene: TRBV10-2
clone size: NA
D gene: TRBD1
CDR3 DNA: TGCGCCAGCAGTGAGTCGCCGGGACAGGGGGCTTTCGGTGAAAAACTGTTTTTT
CDR3 protein: CASSESPGQGAFGEKLFF

J gene: TRBJ2-1
V gene: TRBV13
clone size: NA
D gene: NA
CDR3 DNA: TGTGCCAGCAGCACCGGGGTTAGCGGATACAATGAGCAGTTCTTC
CDR3 protein: CASSTGVSGYNEQFF

J gene: TRBJ2-7
V gene: TRBV29-1
clone size: few
D gene: NA
CDR3 DNA: TGCAGCGTTATTCCCATAACGATGCCGGACGAGCAGTACTTC
CDR3 protein: CSVIPITMPDEQYF

J gene: TRBJ2-1
V gene: TRBV20-1
clone size: NA
D gene: NA
CDR3 DNA: TGCAGTGCTAGCCCGGTCGGGGAGCAGTTCTTC
CDR3 protein: CSASPVGEQFF

J gene: TRBJ2-2
V gene: TRBV23-1
clone size: NA
D gene: NA
CDR3 DNA: TGCGCCAGCAGGGGGAGTCAAGCGATCACCGGGGAGCTGTTTTTT
CDR3 protein: CASRGSQAITGELFF

J gene: TRBJ2-1
V gene: TRBV9
clone size: once
D gene: NA
CDR3 DNA: TGTGCCAGCAGCGTAGTGGCTAGCCAGTTGTTCTTC
CDR3 protein: CASSVVASQLFF

J gene: TRBJ2-1
V gene: TRBV27
clone size: NA
D gene: TRBD2
CDR3 DNA: TGTGCCAGCAAGGGATTGGGACTAGAGTACAATGAGCAGTTCTTC
CDR3 protein: CASKGLGLEYNEQFF

J gene: TRBJ1-5
V gene: TRBV7-8
clone size: NA
D gene: TRBD1
CDR3 DNA: TGTGCCAGCGGACAGGGGATGGAGCCCCAGCATTTT
CDR3 protein: CASGQGMEPQHF

J gene: TRBJ2-7
V gene: TRBV9
clone size: NA
D gene: TRBD2
CDR3 DNA: TGTGCCAGCAGCGTACTAGCGGGAGGGCCTGACGAGCAGTACTTC
CDR3 protein: CASSVLAGGPDEQYF

J gene: TRBJ2-7
V gene: TRBV19
clone size: NA
D gene: NA
CDR3 DNA: TGTGCCAGTAGCCTGCGAGGGGGAAACTACGAGCAGTACTTC
CDR3 protein: CASSLRGGNYEQYF

J gene: TRBJ2-3
V gene: TRBV7-2
clone size: NA
D gene: NA
CDR3 DNA: TGTGCCAGCAGCTTACACACAGAGACCCCTAGCACAGATACGCAGTATTTT
CDR3 protein: CASSLHTETPSTDTQYF

J gene: TRBJ2-2
V gene: TRBV11-3
clone size: NA
D gene: TRBD2
CDR3 DNA: TGTGCCAGCAGCTCGGTCAGCGGGATCGCCGGGGAGCTGTTTTTT
CDR3 protein: CASSSVSGIAGELFF

J gene: TRBJ2-3
V gene: TRBV19
clone size: NA
D gene: NA
CDR3 DNA: TGTGCCAGTACCACTGGGGGTGGCAGCACAGATACGCAGTATTTT
CDR3 protein: CASTTGGGSTDTQYF

J gene: TRBJ2-2
V gene: TRBV9
clone size: NA
D gene: NA
CDR3 DNA: TGTGCCAGCACCCCCCTCCAGGAGGTAGCTATAACCGGGGAGCTGTTTTTT
CDR3 protein: CASTPLQEVAITGELFF

J gene: TRBJ1-5
V gene: TRBV7-3
clone size: NA
D gene: NA
CDR3 DNA: TGTGCCAGCAGCTTTCACGCTTCGGCGCCCCAGCATTTT
CDR3 protein: CASSFHASAPQHF

J gene: TRBJ1-1
V gene: TRBV15
clone size: NA
D gene: TRBD1
CDR3 DNA: TGTGCCACCAGCAGAGGGCGGACAGGACAGAACACTGAAGCTTTCTTT
CDR3 protein: CATSRGRTGQNTEAFF

J gene: TRBJ2-3
V gene: TRBV7-9
clone size: NA
D gene: NA
CDR3 DNA: TGTGCCAGCAGCCCCCCCTCTCGCGGGACCCCAGATACGCAGTATTTT
CDR3 protein: CASSPPSRGTPDTQYF